This TCR beta chain originates from a study of vaccination effects on CD4 cells after COVID-19. Sequencing followed a ViraFEST assay step that expanded antigen-specific CD4+ T cells with viral peptide pools. Once cultured for about 9 days, the cells underwent separation to obtain CD4+ T cells. As for this clone: Its cognate antigen is unknown.

V was trimmed by 5 bases and J by 2 bases, leaving 7 bases between them. The CDR3 length is 12 residues. CDR1 PRHDT and CDR2 FYEKMQ come from the germline V gene (reference sequence). Measured with immunoSEQ multiplex PCR; TCRdb has only the in-frame clones, and not every one. Of about 22,000 clones listed, around 70% are singletons. Sequenced here: CD4+ T cells from PBMCs cultured with HCoV-229E spike peptides, sampled before COVID-19 vaccination. This TCR was recovered from a human donor who received a COVID-19 vaccine. The chain joins TRBV13 to TRBJ2-7; D unclear. CDR3 sequence reads: CASSPWTYEQYF. The CDR3 coding sequence is TGTGCCAGCAGCCCCTGGACCTACGAGCAGTACTTC.